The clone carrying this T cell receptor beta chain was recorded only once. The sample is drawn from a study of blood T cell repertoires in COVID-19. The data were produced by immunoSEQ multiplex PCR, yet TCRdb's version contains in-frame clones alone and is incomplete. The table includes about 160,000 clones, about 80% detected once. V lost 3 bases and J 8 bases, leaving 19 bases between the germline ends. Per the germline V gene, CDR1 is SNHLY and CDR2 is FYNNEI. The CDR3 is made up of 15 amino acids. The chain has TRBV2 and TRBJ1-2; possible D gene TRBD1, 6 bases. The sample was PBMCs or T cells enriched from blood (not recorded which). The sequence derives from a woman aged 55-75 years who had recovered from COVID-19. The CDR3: CASSDLLTGSAGYTF. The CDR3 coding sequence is TGTGCCAGCAGTGATTTGCTGACAGGCTCTGCGGGCTACACCTTC.